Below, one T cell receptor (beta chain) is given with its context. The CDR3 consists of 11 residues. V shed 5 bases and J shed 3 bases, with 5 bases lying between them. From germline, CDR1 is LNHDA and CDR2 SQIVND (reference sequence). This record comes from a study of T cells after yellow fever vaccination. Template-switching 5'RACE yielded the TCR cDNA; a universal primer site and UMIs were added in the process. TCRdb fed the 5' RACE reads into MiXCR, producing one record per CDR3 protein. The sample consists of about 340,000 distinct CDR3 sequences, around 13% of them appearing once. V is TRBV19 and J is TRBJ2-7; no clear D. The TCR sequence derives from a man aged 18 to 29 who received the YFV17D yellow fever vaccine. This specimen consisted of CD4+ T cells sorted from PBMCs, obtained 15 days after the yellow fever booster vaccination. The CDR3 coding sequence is TGTGCCAGTAGTTATAACTACGAGCAGTACGTC. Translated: CASSYNYEQYV.